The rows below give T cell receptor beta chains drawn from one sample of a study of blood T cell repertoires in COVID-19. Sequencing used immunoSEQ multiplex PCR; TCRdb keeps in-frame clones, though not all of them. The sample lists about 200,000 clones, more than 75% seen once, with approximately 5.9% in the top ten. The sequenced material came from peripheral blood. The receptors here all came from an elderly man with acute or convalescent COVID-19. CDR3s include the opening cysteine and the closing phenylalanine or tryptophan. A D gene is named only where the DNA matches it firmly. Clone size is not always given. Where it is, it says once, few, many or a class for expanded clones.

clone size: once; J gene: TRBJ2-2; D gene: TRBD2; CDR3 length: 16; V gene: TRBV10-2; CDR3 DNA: TGCGCCAGCAGGGCTGGACTAGCGGGAGGTACGGGGGAGCTGTTTTTT; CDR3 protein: CASRAGLAGGTGELFF
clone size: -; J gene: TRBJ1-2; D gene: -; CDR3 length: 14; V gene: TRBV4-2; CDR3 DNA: TGTGCCAGCAGCCAAGGCCGCGGGTCATATGGCTACACCTTC; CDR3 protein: CASSQGRGSYGYTF
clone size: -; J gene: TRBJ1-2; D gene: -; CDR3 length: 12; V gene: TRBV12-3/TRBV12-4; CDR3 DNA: TGTGCCAGCAGTTTCTCGGGGAACGGCTACACCTTC; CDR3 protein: CASSFSGNGYTF
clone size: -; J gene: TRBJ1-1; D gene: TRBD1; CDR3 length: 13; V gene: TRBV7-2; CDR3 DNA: TGTGCCAGCAGCTTATCAGGGGGCACTGAAGCTTTCTTT; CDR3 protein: CASSLSGGTEAFF
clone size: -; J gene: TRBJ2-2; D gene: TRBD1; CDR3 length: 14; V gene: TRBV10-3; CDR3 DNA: TGTGCCATCAGTGGACAGGGGAACACCGGGGAGCTGTTTTTT; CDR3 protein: CAISGQGNTGELFF
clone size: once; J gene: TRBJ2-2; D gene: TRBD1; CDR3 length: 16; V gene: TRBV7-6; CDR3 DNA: TGTGCCAGCAGCGCCGCAGGGACAGCGAACACCGGGGAGCTGTTTTTT; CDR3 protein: CASSAAGTANTGELFF
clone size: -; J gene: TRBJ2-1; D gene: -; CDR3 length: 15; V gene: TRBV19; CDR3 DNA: TGTGCCAGTAGTACCCAGGGGATCGGCCACAATGAGCAGTTCTTC; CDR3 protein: CASSTQGIGHNEQFF
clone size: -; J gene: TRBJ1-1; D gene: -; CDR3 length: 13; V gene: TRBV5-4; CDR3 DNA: TGTGCCAGCAGCTTGGGGGACAACCTCAAAGCTTTCTTT; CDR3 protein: CASSLGDNLKAFF
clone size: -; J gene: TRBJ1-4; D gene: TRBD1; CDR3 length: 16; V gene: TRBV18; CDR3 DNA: TGTGCCAGCTACGACGGGACAGGTGTTACTAATGAAAAACTGTTTTTT; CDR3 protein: CASYDGTGVTNEKLFF
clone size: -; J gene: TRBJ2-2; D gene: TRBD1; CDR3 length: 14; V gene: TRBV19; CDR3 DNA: TGTGCCAGCATCACGGGACAGGGCACCGGGGAGCTGTTTTTT; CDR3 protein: CASITGQGTGELFF
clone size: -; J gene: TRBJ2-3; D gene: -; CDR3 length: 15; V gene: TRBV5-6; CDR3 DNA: TGTGCCAGCAGCTTGGTTCCGGGGAAGGCAGATACGCAGTATTTT; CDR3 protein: CASSLVPGKADTQYF
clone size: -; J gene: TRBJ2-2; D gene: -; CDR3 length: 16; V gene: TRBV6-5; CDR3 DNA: TGTGCCAGCAGTTACTCGGCGGTATTGAACACCGGGGAGCTGTTTTTT; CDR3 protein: CASSYSAVLNTGELFF
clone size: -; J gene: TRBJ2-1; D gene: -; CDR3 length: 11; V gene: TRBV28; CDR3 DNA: TGTGCCAGCACCCGCGGGGATGAGCAGTTCTTC; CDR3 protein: CASTRGDEQFF
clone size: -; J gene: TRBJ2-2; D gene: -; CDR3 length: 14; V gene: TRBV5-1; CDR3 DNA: TGCGCCAGCAGCTTGGGAGGCCCAACCGGGGAGCTGTTTTTT; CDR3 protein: CASSLGGPTGELFF
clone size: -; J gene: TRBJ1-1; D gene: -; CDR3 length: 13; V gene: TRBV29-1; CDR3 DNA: TGCAGCGTTGAAGATCCCCTAAAAAATGAAGCTTTCTTT; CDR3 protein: CSVEDPLKNEAFF
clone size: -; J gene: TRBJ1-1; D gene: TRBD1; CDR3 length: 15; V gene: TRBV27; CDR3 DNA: TGTGCCAGCAGTTTATCAGGGACAGTGAACACTGAAGCTTTCTTT; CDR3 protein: CASSLSGTVNTEAFF
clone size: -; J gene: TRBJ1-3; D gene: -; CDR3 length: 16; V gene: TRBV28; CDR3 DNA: TGTGCCAGCAGTTTTTCGGGGGGCGCCGGGAGAAACACCATATATTTT; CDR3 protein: CASSFSGGAGRNTIYF
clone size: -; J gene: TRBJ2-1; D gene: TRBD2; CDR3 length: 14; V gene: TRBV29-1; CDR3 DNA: TGCAGCGTTGAAAGGCTAGCGGGAAACAATGAGCAGTTCTTC; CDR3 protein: CSVERLAGNNEQFF
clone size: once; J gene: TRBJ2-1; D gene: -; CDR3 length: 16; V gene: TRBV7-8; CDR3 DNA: TGTGCCAGCAGCTTAAGCGGCTACAGCTCCTACAATGAGCAGTTCTTC; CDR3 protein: CASSLSGYSSYNEQFF
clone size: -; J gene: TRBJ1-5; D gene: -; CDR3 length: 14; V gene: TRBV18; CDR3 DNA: TGTGCCAGCTCAAACAGTAATAGCAATCAGCCCCAGCATTTT; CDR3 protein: CASSNSNSNQPQHF